Following are 18 T cell receptor beta chains from one sample sequenced in a study of cytomegalovirus exposure and HLA in healthy donors. Amplification used 60 Vbeta primers and 13 Jbeta primers. TCRdb's table, derived via immunoSEQ multiplex PCR, lists solely in-frame clones and lacks some. The sample shows approximately 110,000 clones, about 70% of them seen only once. Sequencing was carried out using PBMCs. Receptors were obtained from a woman aged 60-75 years in good health and CMV-seropositive.

This chain uses TRBV7-9 with TRBJ1-1; D gene uncertain. Trimming removed 7 bases from V and 2 bases from J, with 11 bases in between. CDR1 and CDR2 (germline): SEHNR, FQNEAQ (reference sequence). This CDR3 comprises 13 residues. The DNA for the CDR3 is TGTGCCAGCACCCGGGATAGTAACACTGAAGCTTTCTTT. Protein sequence: CASTRDSNTEAFF. Combining the CDR3 with reference TRBV7-9 and TRBJ1-1 gives the whole variable domain DTGVSQNPRHKITKRGQNVTFRCDPISEHNRLYWYRQTLGQGPEFLTYFQNEAQLEKSRLLSDRFSAERPKGSFSTLEIQRTEQGDSAMYLCASTRDSNTEAFFGQGTRLTVV.

V and J are TRBV4-3 and TRBJ1-2, with 9 nucleotides matching TRBD1. Trimming cost V 0 bases and J 6 bases; bases outside gene matches: 8. The CDR3 is 16 residues long. Looked up from germline, CDR1 is LGHNA and CDR2 is YSLEER. CDR3 protein: CASSQEGTRQGDGYTF. In nucleotides, the CDR3 is TGCGCCAGCAGCCAAGAGGGGACCAGACAGGGGGATGGCTACACCTTC.

The J gene is TRBJ1-2, the V gene TRBV7-2; D is uncertain. The germline V and J ends were trimmed by 4 bases and 4 bases, with 10 bases remaining between them. CDR3 length equals 13 residues. Germline V lookup: CDR1 SGHTA, CDR2 FQGNSA. The CDR3: CASSSQFLYGYTF. In DNA, the CDR3 is TGTGCCAGCAGCTCCCAGTTCCTCTATGGCTACACCTTC.

The J gene is TRBJ1-1, the V gene TRBV27; 7 bases match TRBD1. In germline, CDR1 is MNHEY, CDR2 SMNVEV (reference sequence). CDR3 length: 13 residues. The trim removed 7 bases at V and 3 bases at J, leaving 5 bases unmatched. DNA of the CDR3: TGTGCCAGCAAGGGGGCTCTGGACACTGAAGCTTTCTTT. Translation gives CASKGALDTEAFF.

V and J are TRBV11-2 and TRBJ2-1; no clear D. The CDR3 totals 13 residues. The germline CDR1 and CDR2 sequences are SGHAT and FQNNGV. With 0 bases removed from V and 5 bases from J, the gap between germline ends came to 5 bases. The CDR3 region has the DNA TGTGCCAGCAGCTTAGATTTCAACAATGAGCAGTTCTTC. This translates into CASSLDFNNEQFF.

The CDR3 region is CASSRLEGFTEAFF. The CDR3 nucleotides read TGCGCCAGCAGCCGCCTGGAGGGGTTCACTGAAGCTTTCTTT. V and J are TRBV4-1 and TRBJ1-1, with D maybe TRBD1 (5 bases). V lost 4 bases and J lost 4, with 13 bases in between. The CDR3 is made up of 14 amino acids. Germline CDR1 is MGHRA and CDR2 is YSYEKL.

The J gene is TRBJ2-7, the V gene TRBV7-9; D is perhaps TRBD1 (6 bases). Germline assignment: CDR1 SEHNR and CDR2 FQNEAQ (reference sequence). Trimming stripped 8 bases from V and 3 bases from J, with 14 bases between. CDR3 length: 13 amino acids. The chain's CDR3 is CASSIRDNYEQYF. CDR3 sequence (DNA): TGTGCCAGCTCTATCCGGGACAACTACGAGCAGTACTTC.

The V call is TRBV4-2, the J call TRBJ2-1; TRBD2 matches 9 bases. Trimming at V came to 3 bases and at J to 4 bases, leaving 7 bases not matched to a gene. Germline lookup yields CDR1 LGHNA and CDR2 YNFKEQ. CDR3 size: 16 residues. The DNA for the CDR3 is TGTGCCAGCAGCCAGAGATTAGCGGGAGCGTACAATGAGCAGTTCTTC. It translates to CASSQRLAGAYNEQFF.

The V and J genes are TRBV6-4 and TRBJ2-7, with D unresolved. Trimming left V 4 bases short and J 2 bases short, with 12 bases between. CDR1 is MRHNA and CDR2 is SNTAGT in the germline V gene. The CDR3 is made up of 14 amino acids. The CDR3 nucleotides read TGTGCCAGCAGTGTTCCAGGAAAAACCTACGAGCAGTACTTC. Protein: CASSVPGKTYEQYF.

This chain links TRBV11-2 with TRBJ2-1; 7 bases match TRBD2. The germline V gene has CDR1 SGHAT and CDR2 FQNNGV. This CDR3 contains 17 residues. Trimming cost V 2 bases and J 3 bases; bases outside gene matches: 10. The CDR3: CASSLFTGGGIYNEQFF. The DNA of the CDR3 is TGTGCCAGCAGCTTATTCACCGGGGGAGGGATCTACAATGAGCAGTTCTTC.

This clone was counted only a few times. This sequence joins TRBV5-4 and TRBJ2-7; 8 bases match TRBD1. Germline loops: CDR1 SGHNT, CDR2 YYREEE (reference sequence). The V gene end was trimmed by 3 bases and the J gene end by 10 bases; junction bases not matched to a gene: 12. The CDR3 has 14 residues. CDR3 in amino acids: CASSSNIDRGPQYF. In DNA, the CDR3 is TGTGCCAGCAGCTCGAATATTGACAGGGGCCCTCAGTACTTC.

The V call is TRBV7-8, the J call TRBJ2-2; 8 nucleotides match TRBD1. Trimming took 3 bases from V and 3 from J; bases not matched to a gene: 6. CDR3 length: 16 amino acids. Germline assignment: CDR1 SGHVS and CDR2 FQNEAQ. The CDR3 here is CASSLGGQGYTGELFF. Written as DNA, the CDR3 is TGTGCCAGCAGCTTGGGCGGACAGGGCTACACCGGGGAGCTGTTTTTT.

The rearrangement uses TRBV15 and TRBJ2-1; a weak D match, TRBD2 (6 bases). This CDR3 has 16 residues. Trimming shortened V by 0 bases and J by 6 bases, and 15 bases separated the two germline ends. In germline, CDR1 is LNHNV, CDR2 YYDKDF (reference sequence). The CDR3 coding sequence is TGTGCCACCAGCAGAGACCCGGACGGGAGTGTCAATGAGCAGTTCTTC. Translating it yields CATSRDPDGSVNEQFF.

This rearrangement joins TRBV9 to TRBJ2-5; 11 bases are shared with TRBD2. The junction had 8 bases not matched to a gene; V was cut back by 2 bases and J by 5 bases. The CDR3 spans 16 residues. Germline V gene sequence: CDR1 SGDLS, CDR2 YYNGEE. The CDR3 is CASSVGTSGWVETQYF. The CDR3, as DNA: TGTGCCAGCAGCGTTGGGACTAGCGGATGGGTCGAGACCCAGTACTTC.

The chain links TRBV19 to TRBJ2-2; 10 bases match TRBD2. V dropped 11 bases and J dropped 4; count of bases not matched to a gene: 7. CDR3 length: 14 residues. CDR1 and CDR2 (germline): LNHDA, SQIVND (reference sequence). CDR3 sequence (DNA): TGTGCCGGGAGGACTAGCGGAAGCACCGGGGAGCTGTTTTTT. The encoded protein is CAGRTSGSTGELFF.

V and J are TRBV5-1 and TRBJ1-3, with D perhaps TRBD1 (6 bases). V was clipped by 5 bases and J by 0 bases, with 15 bases between them. CDR1 is SGHRS, CDR2 YFSETQ, per germline. The CDR3 loop spans 16 amino acids. CDR3 nucleotide sequence: TGCGCCAGCAGTTTAGGACAGACGAACTCTGGAAACACCATATATTTT. Translating gives CASSLGQTNSGNTIYF. The full variable domain, in which reference TRBV5-1 and TRBJ1-3 provide the parts outside the CDR3, is KAGVTQTPRYLIKTRGQQVTLSCSPISGHRSVSWYQQTPGQGLQFLFEYFSETQRNKGNFPGRFSGRQFSNSRSEMNVSTLELGDSALYLCASSLGQTNSGNTIYFGEGSWLTVV.

A few counts support this clone. The chain is built from TRBV9 and TRBJ2-2; D is undetermined. V was trimmed by 0 bases and J by 8 bases, leaving 11 bases between them. This CDR3 region has 14 residues. Germline CDR1 and CDR2: SGDLS and YYNGEE. The CDR3 sequence is CASSVDLLTGELFF. In DNA, the CDR3 is TGTGCCAGCAGCGTAGATTTACTCACGGGGGAGCTGTTTTTT.

This clone was detected a few times. This chain joins TRBV30 and TRBJ2-6; TRBD1 matches at 7 bases. V was clipped by 6 bases and J by 0 bases; unmatched bases: 2. Per germline, CDR1 GTSNPN and CDR2 SVGIG (reference sequence). CDR3 length: 14 amino acids. CDR3 DNA sequence: TGTGCCTGTGACAGGGCCTCTGGGGCCAACGTCCTGACTTTC. Residues: CACDRASGANVLTF. Looking up the rest from reference TRBV30 and TRBJ2-6 gives the full variable domain: SQTIHQWPATLVQPVGSPLSLECTVEGTSNPNLYWYRQAAGRGLQLLFYSVGIGQISSEVPQNLSASRPQDRQFILSSKKLLLSDSGFYLCACDRASGANVLTFGAGSRLTVL.